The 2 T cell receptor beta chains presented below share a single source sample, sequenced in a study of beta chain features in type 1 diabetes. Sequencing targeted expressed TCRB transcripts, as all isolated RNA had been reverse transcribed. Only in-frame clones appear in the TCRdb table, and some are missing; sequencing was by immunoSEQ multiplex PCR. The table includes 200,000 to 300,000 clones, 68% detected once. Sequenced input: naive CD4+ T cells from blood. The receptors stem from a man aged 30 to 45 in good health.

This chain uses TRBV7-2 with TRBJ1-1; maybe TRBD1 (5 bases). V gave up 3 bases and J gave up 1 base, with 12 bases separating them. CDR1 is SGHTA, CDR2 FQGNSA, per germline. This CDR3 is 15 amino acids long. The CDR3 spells CASSLLGLQNTEAFF. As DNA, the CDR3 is TGTGCCAGCAGCTTGCTGGGACTTCAGAACACTGAAGCTTTCTTT. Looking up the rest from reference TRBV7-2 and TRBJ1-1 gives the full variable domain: GAGVSQSPSNKVTEKGKDVELRCDPISGHTALYWYRQSLGQGLEFLIYFQGNSAPDKSGLPSDRFSAERTGGSVSTLTIQRTQQEDSAVYLCASSLLGLQNTEAFFGQGTRLTVV.

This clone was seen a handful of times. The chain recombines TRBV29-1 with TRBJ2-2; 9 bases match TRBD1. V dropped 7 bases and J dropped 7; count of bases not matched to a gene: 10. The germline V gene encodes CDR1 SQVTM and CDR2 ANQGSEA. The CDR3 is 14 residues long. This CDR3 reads CSAMDRGTVGELFF. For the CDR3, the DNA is TGCAGCGCCATGGACAGGGGAACGGTCGGGGAGCTGTTTTTT.